The 24 T cell receptor beta chains listed next were all sequenced from one sample in a study of shared clonotypes between healthy human individuals (dated by TCRdb to 2020 to 2022). Receptors were amplified or captured by the immunoSEQ multiplex PCR assay. This immuneACCESS table, as held by TCRdb, lists in-frame sequences with V and J called but not all clones. Of the missing ones, under half trace to an unresolved V gene in checked studies; the others have no known cause. The sample profile shows roughly 680,000 clones; 55% to 75% of them were found once. Under 2% of the sample is held by the ten biggest clonotypes. The sample taken for sequencing was memory CD4+ T cells sorted from blood. The cell subset or site tag for this specimen amounts to: CD45RA-negative fraction. The origin of the receptors is a woman aged 25 to 39 in good health.

Worth noting for this clone: Within the sample, other DNA sequences also encode this same CDR3. The V call is TRBV11-2, the J call TRBJ2-1; 8 nucleotides line up with TRBD1. This CDR3 comprises 17 residues. The germline gives CDR1 SGHAT, CDR2 FQNNGV. V trimming: 0 bases; J trimming: 3 bases; junction bases outside the gene matches: 7. The CDR3 nucleotides read TGTGCCAGCAGCTTAGACGGGGGAACAGGGGGCTACAATGAGCAGTTCTTC. This sequence encodes CASSLDGGTGGYNEQFF.

This clone was seen a handful of times. V is TRBV11-2 and J is TRBJ1-4, with TRBD1 matching 8 bases. The CDR3 is 15 amino acids. Unmatched junction bases numbered 5, after V lost 3 bases and J lost 5 bases. Per the germline V gene, CDR1 is SGHAT and CDR2 is FQNNGV. CDR3 residues: CASSFRDRKNEKLFF. DNA of the CDR3: TGTGCCAGCAGCTTCCGGGACAGGAAAAATGAAAAACTGTTTTTT.

The J gene is TRBJ2-7, the V gene TRBV7-4; the match to TRBD2 covers 7 bases. The CDR3 contains 16 residues. The V and J ends lost 3 bases and 2 bases, in that order; junction bases with no gene match: 10. Germline V CDR1 and CDR2: SGHVT, SQSDAQ. CDR3 residues: CASSFEGGIETYEQYF. CDR3 coding DNA: TGTGCCAGCAGCTTCGAGGGAGGGATTGAGACCTACGAGCAGTACTTC.

This chain connects TRBV5-4 to TRBJ2-7, with D perhaps assigned TRBD1 or TRBD2 (5 bases each). Trimming removed 0 bases at V and 5 bases at J, with 12 bases between. The CDR3 spans 14 residues. Germline CDR1 reads SGHNT; CDR2 reads YYREEE (reference sequence). The CDR3 reads CASSLDGGPDEQYF. The CDR3 bases are TGTGCCAGCAGCTTGGATGGGGGACCAGACGAGCAGTACTTC.

The chain employs TRBV15 and TRBJ2-1; D call uncertain. The CDR3 consists of 15 residues. Germline loops: CDR1 LNHNV, CDR2 YYDKDF (reference sequence). V lost 0 bases to trimming and J lost 7 bases, with 13 bases between them. The CDR3, as DNA: TGTGCCACCAGCAGAGACGACGGGCCTACAAATGAGCAGTTCTTC. Translated: CATSRDDGPTNEQFF.

V gene TRBV30 combines with J gene TRBJ1-1; D unclear. The CDR3 covers 14 residues. Germline loops: CDR1 GTSNPN, CDR2 SVGIG (reference sequence). V was shortened by 3 bases and J by 2 bases, with 13 bases between the two germline ends. CDR3 in amino acids: CAWSSDYSNTEAFF. The CDR3 DNA is TGTGCCTGGAGCTCAGATTACTCCAACACTGAAGCTTTCTTT.

This clone was recorded only once. The V and J genes are TRBV13 and TRBJ1-1, with D tentatively TRBD1 (5 bases). The CDR3 spans 20 residues. The germline V gene has CDR1 PRHDT and CDR2 FYEKMQ (reference sequence). V gave up 3 bases and J gave up 1 base, with 27 bases separating them. CDR3: CASSLSPLAGPSLPNTEAFF. As DNA, the CDR3 is TGTGCCAGCAGCTTGTCCCCCCTTGCGGGACCATCCCTTCCGAACACTGAAGCTTTCTTT.

Only a few counts were recorded for this clone. The rearrangement joins TRBV28 to TRBJ2-1; TRBD2 agrees at 12 bases. CDR3 length: 16 residues. Germline assignment: CDR1 MDHEN and CDR2 SYDVKM. After removal of 6 bases from V and 7 bases from J, the junction contained 10 bases not matched to a gene. The CDR3 nucleotides are TGTGCCAGCAGCAAAAGGGCCGGACTAGCGGGAAATGAGCAGTTCTTC. Protein sequence: CASSKRAGLAGNEQFF.

This chain links TRBV2 with TRBJ2-6; 7 nucleotides line up with TRBD1. J gave up 4 bases and V 2 bases, and 5 bases lay outside the gene matches. This CDR3 region has 16 residues. Germline-derived CDR1 and CDR2 are SNHLY and FYNNEI. DNA for the CDR3: TGTGCCAGCAGTGAAACAGGGGCGTCGGGGGCCAACGTCCTGACTTTC. Protein sequence: CASSETGASGANVLTF.

Here the CDR3 reads CASSLAREQYF. The DNA of the CDR3 is TGTGCCAGCAGCTTAGCGAGGGAGCAGTACTTC. This chain uses TRBV7-2 with TRBJ2-7; D is uncertain. V shed 0 bases and J shed 7 bases, with 4 bases lying between them. In germline, CDR1 is SGHTA, CDR2 FQGNSA. The CDR3 extends over 11 amino acids.

A note on this clone: Other DNA sequences within the sample encode an identical CDR3. The chain carries TRBV4-1 and TRBJ2-3, with D uncertain. CDR3 size: 13 residues. Germline V lookup: CDR1 MGHRA, CDR2 YSYEKL. Trimming left V 1 base short and J 0 bases short, with 2 bases between. Here the CDR3 reads CASSQVSTDTQYF. CDR3 coding DNA: TGCGCCAGCAGCCAAGTAAGCACAGATACGCAGTATTTT.

Note on this clone: Other DNA sequences in this sample translate to the same CDR3. The chain links TRBV5-1 to TRBJ2-7; TRBD2 matches 13 bases. This CDR3 is 14 amino acids long. Trimming took 4 bases from V and 6 from J; bases not matched to a gene: 4. The germline gives CDR1 SGHRS, CDR2 YFSETQ. The CDR3 nucleotides read TGCGCCAGCAGCCCAGGGACTAGCGGGACCGAGCAGTACTTC. Encoded protein: CASSPGTSGTEQYF. Looking up the rest from reference TRBV5-1 and TRBJ2-7 gives the full variable domain: KAGVTQTPRYLIKTRGQQVTLSCSPISGHRSVSWYQQTPGQGLQFLFEYFSETQRNKGNFPGRFSGRQFSNSRSEMNVSTLELGDSALYLCASSPGTSGTEQYFGPGTRLTVT.

This clone has just one count. The V gene is TRBV4-1, the J gene TRBJ2-2; unclear D gene. The V gene lost 1 base and the J gene lost 6 bases, with 18 bases spanning the gap. The CDR3 covers 17 residues. Germline CDR1 is MGHRA and CDR2 is YSYEKL. Here the CDR3 DNA reads TGCGCCAGCAGCCAAGTCGATTTGGTTGTCCTGTCCGGGGAGCTGTTTTTT. Protein sequence: CASSQVDLVVLSGELFF.

The J gene is TRBJ1-2, the V gene TRBV6-1; D gene ambiguous. The CDR3 runs 11 residues. Germline lookup yields CDR1 MNHNS and CDR2 SASEGT. Trimming shortened V by 2 bases and J by 4 bases, and 2 bases separated the two germline ends. This CDR3 reads CASSESYGYTF. CDR3 nucleotide sequence: TGTGCCAGCAGTGAAAGCTATGGCTACACCTTC.

The rearrangement links TRBV28 to TRBJ1-1; D unclear. V dropped 5 bases and J dropped 1 base, with 11 bases sitting between them. Germline V gene sequence: CDR1 MDHEN, CDR2 SYDVKM. The CDR3 consists of 14 residues. CDR3: CASSPGWANTEAFF. The CDR3 coding sequence is TGTGCCAGCAGTCCTGGATGGGCGAACACTGAAGCTTTCTTT. The whole variable domain, remainder taken from reference TRBV28 and TRBJ1-1, is DVKVTQSSRYLVKRTGEKVFLECVQDMDHENMFWYRQDPGLGLRLIYFSYDVKMKEKGDIPEGYSVSREKKERFSLILESASTNQTSMYLCASSPGWANTEAFFGQGTRLTVV.

The CDR3 bases are TGCGCCAGCAGCGGGACAGGGCACAATCAGCCCCAGCATTTT. Translation gives CASSGTGHNQPQHF. The genes are TRBV4-1 and TRBJ1-5; the match to TRBD1 covers 9 bases. The CDR3 contains 14 residues. Germline V CDR1 and CDR2: MGHRA, YSYEKL. V trimming: 5 bases; J trimming: 3 bases; junction bases outside the gene matches: 2.

The gene calls are TRBV20-1 and TRBJ1-2; D unresolved. Trimming shortened V by 7 bases and J by 3 bases, and 9 bases separated the two germline ends. Germline V gene sequence: CDR1 DFQATT, CDR2 SNEGSKA (reference sequence). CDR3 size: 11 residues. The CDR3 region is CSVRRHYGYTF. DNA for the CDR3: TGCAGTGTGCGTAGGCACTATGGCTACACCTTC.

CDR3 region: CASSSWGTGVLAGAARQYF. The CDR3 DNA follows: TGTGCCAGCAGCTCTTGGGGGACAGGGGTTCTAGCGGGAGCGGCCCGACAGTACTTC. V is TRBV5-6 and J is TRBJ2-7; D possibly uses TRBD1 or TRBD2 (10 bases each). Germline CDR1 SGHDT, CDR2 YYEEEE. Trimming removed 3 bases at V and 10 bases at J, with 35 bases between. This CDR3 has 19 amino acids.

The V and J genes are TRBV28 and TRBJ1-5; D might be TRBD1 (5 bases). The CDR3 loop spans 18 amino acids. Between the trimmed V and J ends, which lost 7 bases and 1 base, there was a span of 23 bases. Germline CDR1 reads MDHEN; CDR2 reads SYDVKM. CDR3 region: CASTKWGREGLSNQPQHF. The CDR3 nucleotides read TGTGCCAGCACCAAGTGGGGCAGGGAGGGACTGAGCAATCAGCCCCAGCATTTT.

The chain employs TRBV25-1 and TRBJ1-1; D gene unclear. There are 12 residues in the CDR3. CDR1 is MGHDK, CDR2 SYGVNS, per germline. With 8 bases removed from V and 4 bases from J, the gap between germline ends came to 11 bases. CDR3: CASSLASTEAFF. DNA of the CDR3: TGTGCCAGCTCCCTTGCCAGCACTGAAGCTTTCTTT.

The chain couples TRBV27 to TRBJ1-4, with D maybe TRBD1 (5 bases). Germline loops: CDR1 MNHEY, CDR2 SMNVEV (reference sequence). The germline V and J ends were trimmed by 6 bases and 0 bases, with 8 bases remaining between them. The CDR3 covers 14 residues. In DNA form, the CDR3 reads TGTGCCAGCAGGGGGGTCGCAACTAATGAAAAACTGTTTTTT. Its translation is CASRGVATNEKLFF.

The rearrangement uses TRBV18 and TRBJ2-1, with D unclear. Per germline, CDR1 KGHSH and CDR2 LQKENI. The CDR3 spans 14 residues. V lost 3 bases to trimming and J lost 5 bases, with 11 bases between them. The CDR3 region has the DNA TGTGCCAGCTCACCCCCGTTAGGCAACAATGAGCAGTTCTTC. This codes for CASSPPLGNNEQFF.

The rearrangement uses TRBV28 and TRBJ2-7; D might be TRBD1 (6 bases). V lost 7 bases, J lost 4 bases, and 14 bases lay in between. The germline CDR1 and CDR2 sequences are MDHEN and SYDVKM. The CDR3 is 13 amino acids. The CDR3: CASIPGQSYEQYF. The CDR3 nucleotides are TGTGCCAGCATACCGGGACAATCTTACGAGCAGTACTTC.

The rearrangement links TRBV10-1 to TRBJ2-7, with D possibly being TRBD2 (5 bases). The CDR3 has 14 amino acids. Trimming stripped 3 bases from V and 0 bases from J, with 9 bases between. The germline V gene encodes CDR1 WNHNN and CDR2 SYGVQD (reference sequence). The CDR3 DNA reads TGCGCCAGCAGTGAAGCTAGCTTCTCCTACGAGCAGTACTTC. This encodes CASSEASFSYEQYF.